One T cell receptor beta chain is described in this entry. What it binds is unknown. These data belong to a study of shared clonotypes between healthy human individuals. Turning to the study itself: Each donor contributed plates that comprised three CD4 naive, three CD4 memory, two CD8 naive and one CD8 memory.

Clones were sequenced by immunoSEQ multiplex PCR, and TCRdb holds only the in-frame ones, with some missing. The repertoire holds almost 700,000 clones, with approximately 90% as singletons. The V segment lost 6 bases and the J segment 6 bases; nucleotides outside the gene matches: 10. Germline V gene sequence: CDR1 SGHTA, CDR2 FQGNSA. The CDR3 consists of 15 residues. The naive CD8 fraction comprised CD45RO-negative cells positively selected for CCR7 and excluded terminally differentiated effector memory CD45RA+ cells. Overall study results and limits: When naive CD4 clonotypes were compared across a handful of donors, roughly 4.9% were shared.

The specimen sequenced was naive CD8+ T cells sorted from blood. The gene calls are TRBV7-2 and TRBJ2-2; TRBD2 aligns across 7 bases. This sequence was found in a man aged 30 to 39 in good health. The CDR3 is CASSLSGNSPGELFF. CDR3 bases: TGTGCCAGCAGTTTAAGCGGGAACTCTCCCGGGGAGCTGTTTTTT.